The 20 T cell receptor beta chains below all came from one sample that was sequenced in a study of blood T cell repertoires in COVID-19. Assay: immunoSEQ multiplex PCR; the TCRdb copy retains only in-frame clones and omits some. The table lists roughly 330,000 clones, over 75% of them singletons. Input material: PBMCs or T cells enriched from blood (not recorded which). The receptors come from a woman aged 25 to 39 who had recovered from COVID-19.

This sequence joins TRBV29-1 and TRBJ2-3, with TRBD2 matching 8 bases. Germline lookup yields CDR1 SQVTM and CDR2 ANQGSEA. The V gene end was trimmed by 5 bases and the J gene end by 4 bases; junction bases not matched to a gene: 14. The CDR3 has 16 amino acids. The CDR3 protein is CSVYPGGGLVPDTQYF. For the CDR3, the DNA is TGCAGCGTTTACCCGGGGGGGGGCCTCGTTCCAGATACGCAGTATTTT.

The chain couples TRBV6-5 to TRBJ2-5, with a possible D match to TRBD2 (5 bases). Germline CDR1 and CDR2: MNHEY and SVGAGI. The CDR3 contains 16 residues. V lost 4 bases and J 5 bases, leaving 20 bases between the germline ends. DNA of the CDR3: TGTGCCAGCAGTTCCCTCCGGGATGTTCGTTGGGAGACCCAGTACTTC. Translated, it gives CASSSLRDVRWETQYF.

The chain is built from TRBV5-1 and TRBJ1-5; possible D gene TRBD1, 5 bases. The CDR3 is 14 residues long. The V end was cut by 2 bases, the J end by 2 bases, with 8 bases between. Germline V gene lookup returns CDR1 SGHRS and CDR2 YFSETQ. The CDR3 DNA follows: TGCGCCAGCAGCTTTGACAGCCGCAATCAGCCCCAGCATTTT. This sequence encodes CASSFDSRNQPQHF.

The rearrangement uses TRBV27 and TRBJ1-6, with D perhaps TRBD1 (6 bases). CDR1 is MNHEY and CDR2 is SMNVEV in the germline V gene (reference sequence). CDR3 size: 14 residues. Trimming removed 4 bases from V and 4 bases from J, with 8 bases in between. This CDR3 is CASSSGQYNSPLHF. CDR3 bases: TGTGCCAGCAGTTCGGGACAATATAATTCACCCCTCCACTTT.

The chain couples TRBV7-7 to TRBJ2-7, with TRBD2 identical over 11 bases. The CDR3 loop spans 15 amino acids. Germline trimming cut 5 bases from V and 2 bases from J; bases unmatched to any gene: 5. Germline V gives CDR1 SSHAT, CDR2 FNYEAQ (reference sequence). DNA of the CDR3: TGTGCCAGCAGCCCACTTAGCGGGGGGGCCTACGAGCAGTACTTC. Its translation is CASSPLSGGAYEQYF. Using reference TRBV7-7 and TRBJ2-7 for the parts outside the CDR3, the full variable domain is GAGVSQSPRYKVTKRGQDVTLRCDPISSHATLYWYQQALGQGPEFLTYFNYEAQPDKSGLPSDRFSAERPEGSISTLTIQRTEQRDSAMYRCASSPLSGGAYEQYFGPGTRLTVT.

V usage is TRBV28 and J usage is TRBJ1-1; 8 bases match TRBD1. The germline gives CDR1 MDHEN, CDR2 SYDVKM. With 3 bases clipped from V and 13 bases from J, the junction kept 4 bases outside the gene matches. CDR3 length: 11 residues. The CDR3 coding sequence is TGTGCCAGCAGTTTGGAACAGGGGGTTTTCTTT. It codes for CASSLEQGVFF.

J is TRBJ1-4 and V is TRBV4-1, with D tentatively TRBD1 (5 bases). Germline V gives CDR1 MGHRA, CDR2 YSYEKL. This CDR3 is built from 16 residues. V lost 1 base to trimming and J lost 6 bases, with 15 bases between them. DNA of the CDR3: TGCGCCAGCAGCCAAGTTACGGGGGGTCGGCATGAAAAACTGTTTTTT. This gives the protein CASSQVTGGRHEKLFF.

The CDR3 DNA sequence: TGCGCCAGCAGCCAGGATTCCTGGACAGGGGAGGGTGGCTACACCTTC. This codes for CASSQDSWTGEGGYTF. V usage is TRBV4-3 and J usage is TRBJ1-2, with 9 bases that match TRBD1. CDR3 length: 16 amino acids. The ends lost 3 bases at V and 7 bases at J; junction bases unmatched: 12. Germline CDR1 LGHNA, CDR2 YSLEER.

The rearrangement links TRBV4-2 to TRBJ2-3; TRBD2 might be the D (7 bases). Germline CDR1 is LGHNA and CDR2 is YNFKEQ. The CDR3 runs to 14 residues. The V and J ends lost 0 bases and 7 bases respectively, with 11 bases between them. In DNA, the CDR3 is TGTGCCAGCAGCCAAGATATGGGGGGGCATACGCAGTATTTT. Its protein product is CASSQDMGGHTQYF.

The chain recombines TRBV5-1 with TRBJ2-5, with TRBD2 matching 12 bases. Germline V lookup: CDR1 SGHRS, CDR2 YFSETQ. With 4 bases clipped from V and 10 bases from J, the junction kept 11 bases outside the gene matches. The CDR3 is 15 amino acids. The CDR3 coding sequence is TGCGCCAGCAGCCCCGGACTAGCGGGGCGAGGGGACCAGTACTTC. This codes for CASSPGLAGRGDQYF.

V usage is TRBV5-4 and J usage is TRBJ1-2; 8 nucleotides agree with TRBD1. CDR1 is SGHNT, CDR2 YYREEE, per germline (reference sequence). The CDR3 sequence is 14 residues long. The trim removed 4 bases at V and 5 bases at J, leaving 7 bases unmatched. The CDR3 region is CASSLIDRGYGYTF. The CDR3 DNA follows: TGTGCCAGCAGCCTAATCGACAGGGGTTATGGCTACACCTTC.

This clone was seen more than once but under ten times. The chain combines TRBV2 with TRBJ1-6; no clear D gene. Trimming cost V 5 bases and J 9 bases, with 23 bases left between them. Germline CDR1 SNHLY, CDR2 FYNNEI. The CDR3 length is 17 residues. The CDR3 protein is CASSPLGGARGGSPLHF. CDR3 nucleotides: TGTGCCAGCAGTCCTCTGGGTGGTGCCCGGGGAGGTTCACCCCTCCACTTT.

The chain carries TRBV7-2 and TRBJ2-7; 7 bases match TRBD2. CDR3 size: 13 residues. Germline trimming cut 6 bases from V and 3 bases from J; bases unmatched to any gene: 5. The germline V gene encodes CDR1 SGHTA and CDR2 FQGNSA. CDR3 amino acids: CASRQRGVYEQYF. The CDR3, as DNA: TGTGCCAGCAGGCAGCGGGGAGTCTACGAGCAGTACTTC.

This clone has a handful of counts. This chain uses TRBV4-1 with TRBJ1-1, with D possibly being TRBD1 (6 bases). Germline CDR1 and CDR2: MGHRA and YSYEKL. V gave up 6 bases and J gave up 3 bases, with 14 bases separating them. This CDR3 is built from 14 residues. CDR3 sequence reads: CASREGTGYTEAFF. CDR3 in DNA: TGCGCCAGCAGGGAAGGCACAGGGTACACTGAAGCTTTCTTT.

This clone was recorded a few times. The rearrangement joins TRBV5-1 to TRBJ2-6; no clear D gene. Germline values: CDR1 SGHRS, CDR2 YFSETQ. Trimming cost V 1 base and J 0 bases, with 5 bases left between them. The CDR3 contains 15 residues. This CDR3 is CASSLTASGANVLTF. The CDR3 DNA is TGCGCCAGCAGCTTGACAGCCTCTGGGGCCAACGTCCTGACTTTC.

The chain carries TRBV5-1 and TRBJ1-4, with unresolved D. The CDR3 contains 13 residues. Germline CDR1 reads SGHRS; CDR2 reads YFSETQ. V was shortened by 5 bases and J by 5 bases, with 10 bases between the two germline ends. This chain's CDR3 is CASRGTGNEKLFF. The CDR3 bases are TGCGCCAGCAGGGGCACCGGAAATGAAAAACTGTTTTTT.

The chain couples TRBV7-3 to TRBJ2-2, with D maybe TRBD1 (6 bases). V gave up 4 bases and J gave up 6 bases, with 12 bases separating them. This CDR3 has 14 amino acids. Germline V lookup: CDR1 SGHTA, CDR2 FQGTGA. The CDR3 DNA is TGTGCCAGCAGCTCGGCGGACAGCGCCGGGGAGCTGTTTTTT. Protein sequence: CASSSADSAGELFF.

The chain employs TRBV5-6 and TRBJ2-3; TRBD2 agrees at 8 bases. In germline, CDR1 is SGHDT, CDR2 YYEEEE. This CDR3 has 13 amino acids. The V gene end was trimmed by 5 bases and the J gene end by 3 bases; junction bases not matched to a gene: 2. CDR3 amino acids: CASRRLATDTQYF. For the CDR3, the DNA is TGTGCCAGCAGAAGACTAGCGACAGATACGCAGTATTTT. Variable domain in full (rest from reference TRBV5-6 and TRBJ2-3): DAGVTQSPTHLIKTRGQQVTLRCSPKSGHDTVSWYQQALGQGPQFIFQYYEEEERQRGNFPDRFSGHQFPNYSSELNVNALLLGDSALYLCASRRLATDTQYFGPGTRLTVL.

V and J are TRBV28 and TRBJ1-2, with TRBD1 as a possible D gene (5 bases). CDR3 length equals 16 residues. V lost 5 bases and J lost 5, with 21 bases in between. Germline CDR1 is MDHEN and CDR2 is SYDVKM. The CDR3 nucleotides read TGTGCCAGCAGTCTCACGCCCCTTGGGGGGGTTTATGGCTACACCTTC. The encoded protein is CASSLTPLGGVYGYTF.

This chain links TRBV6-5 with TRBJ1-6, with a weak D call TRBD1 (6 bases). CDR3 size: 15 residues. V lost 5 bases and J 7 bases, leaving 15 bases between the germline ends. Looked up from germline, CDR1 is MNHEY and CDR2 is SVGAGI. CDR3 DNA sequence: TGTGCCAGCAGTCCCGTAACAGGGCTAAATTCACCCCTCCACTTT. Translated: CASSPVTGLNSPLHF.